This T cell receptor (beta chain) appears in the sequencing data of a study of T cell changes during pregnancy in multiple sclerosis. Trimming at V came to 3 bases and at J to 6 bases, leaving 1 base not matched to a gene. Germline CDR1 MNHEY, CDR2 SMNVEV (reference sequence). The CDR3 length is 12 residues. The data were produced by immunoSEQ multiplex PCR, yet TCRdb's version contains in-frame clones alone and is incomplete. The table includes roughly 97,000 clones, around nine tenths detected once. The sequence was obtained from a female donor in good health, enrolled as a control in a pregnancy study. Material: peripheral blood, obtained in the second trimester of pregnancy. The chain employs TRBV27 and TRBJ1-1; 7 bases fit TRBD1. In nucleotides, the CDR3 is TGTGCCAGCAGTTTTCAGGGGGCTGAAGCTTTCTTT. As protein: CASSFQGAEAFF.